This T cell receptor (beta chain) is from a study of glioma-infiltrating T cells after dendritic cell vaccination. Primers: 60 V beta forward and 13 J beta reverse. The assay was immunoSEQ multiplex PCR, and TCRdb's table has in-frame clones only and misses some. The sample holds approximately 90,000 clones, more than 70% seen once. Germline CDR1 is SGHTA and CDR2 is FQGNSA. CDR3 length equals 14 residues. Trimming took 5 bases from V and 2 from J, leaving 11 bases between them. The sequences come from blood, collected before dendritic cell vaccination. The sequence derives from a human donor with glioblastoma. The genes are TRBV7-2 and TRBJ2-3; a weak D match, TRBD1 (5 bases). Here the CDR3 DNA reads TGTGCCAGCAGCCAACACAGGATCACAGATACGCAGTATTTT. This gives the protein CASSQHRITDTQYF.